A single sample gave rise to the 30 T cell receptor beta chains below, sequenced in a study of blood T cells in healthy people across ages. Sample-barcoded 5' priming and a J-beta primer mix drove a second PCR of 7 to 11 cycles. Each CDR3 protein gets one entry after TCRdb re-called the 5' RACE reads with MiXCR. The sample contains 800,000 to 950,000 distinct CDR3 sequences, around 49% of which appear only once. Sample: blood. These TCRs come from a man aged 30 to 45 in good health.

The rearrangement joins TRBV29-1 to TRBJ2-7; possibly TRBD2 for D (5 bases). The V gene's germline CDR1 is SQVTM and CDR2 ANQGSEA. The CDR3 runs 14 residues. The V end lost 7 bases, the J end lost 2 bases, and 18 bases lay between the germline ends. The CDR3 loop reads CSGATADFPYEQYF. CDR3 nucleotide sequence: TGCAGCGGAGCAACGGCGGACTTTCCCTACGAGCAGTACTTC.

This clonotype was detected only a few times. The CDR3 nucleotides are TGTGCCAGCAGCGGGATAGAGCCCTACGAGCAGTACTTC. Protein: CASSGIEPYEQYF. This sequence joins TRBV5-5 and TRBJ2-7, with D hard to call. Germline CDR1 reads SGHKS; CDR2 reads YYEKEE (reference sequence). The V end lost 4 bases, the J end lost 2 bases, and 10 bases lay between the germline ends. This CDR3 region has 13 residues.

The V and J genes are TRBV5-6 and TRBJ2-1, with D perhaps matching TRBD1 (5 bases). Deletions cut 0 bases from V and 10 bases from J, with 11 bases between. CDR1 is SGHDT, CDR2 YYEEEE, per germline. The CDR3 runs 13 residues. Written as DNA, the CDR3 is TGTGCCAGCAGCTTGGACCCAAAGGGGGAGCAGTTCTTC. Translated, it gives CASSLDPKGEQFF.

The rearrangement joins TRBV9 to TRBJ2-1, with TRBD1 as a possible D gene (5 bases). The germline V gene has CDR1 SGDLS and CDR2 YYNGEE. Trimming pared 3 bases from V and 8 bases from J, leaving 18 bases between. This CDR3 region has 15 residues. The CDR3 sequence: CASSARLWGVDEQFF. In DNA form, the CDR3 reads TGTGCCAGCAGCGCCCGGCTCTGGGGCGTCGATGAGCAGTTCTTC.

The J gene is TRBJ2-1, the V gene TRBV20-1, with D perhaps matching TRBD1 (6 bases). The CDR3 extends over 13 amino acids. Per the germline V gene, CDR1 is DFQATT and CDR2 is SNEGSKA (reference sequence). The V end lost 3 bases, the J end lost 3 bases, and 9 bases lay between the germline ends. CDR3 protein: CSARGAIYNEQFF. In DNA form, the CDR3 reads TGCAGTGCTAGGGGGGCCATCTACAATGAGCAGTTCTTC.

Turning to this clonotype: It is likely a read error, because the conserved phenylalanine at the end of the CDR3 is missing. The chain links TRBV10-3 to TRBJ2-3, with D uncertain. Deletions cut 2 bases from V and 5 bases from J, with 8 bases between. The germline gives CDR1 ENHRY, CDR2 SYGVKD. The length of the CDR3 is 13 residues. The CDR3 region is CAISEGVRDTQYC. DNA for the CDR3: TGTGCCATCAGTGAGGGGGTCCGAGATACGCAGTATTGT.

Details on this clonotype: A read error may produce the germline difference seen at one junction end. The chain is built from TRBV7-9 and TRBJ2-1, with 8 bases identical to TRBD1. CDR1 is SEHNR, CDR2 FQNEAQ, per germline (reference sequence). This CDR3 has 17 residues. DNA of the CDR3: TGTGCCAGCAGCCCCCGACAGGGGTTGATCCCTAACAATGGGCAGTTCTTC. Translated, it gives CASSPRQGLIPNNGQFF.

The chain employs TRBV5-1 and TRBJ1-1, with 7 nucleotides matching TRBD1. The CDR3 totals 16 residues. Germline V lookup: CDR1 SGHRS, CDR2 YFSETQ. V lost 3 bases and J lost 1; bases outside the gene matches: 9. Here the CDR3 reads CASSSTRGTANTEAFF. The CDR3 bases are TGCGCCAGCAGCTCGACCCGCGGGACAGCGAACACTGAAGCTTTCTTT.

The chain has TRBV20-1 and TRBJ2-3; 13 nucleotides align to TRBD2. V lost 5 bases, J lost 6 bases, and 17 bases stayed unmatched. Germline CDR1 is DFQATT and CDR2 is SNEGSKA (reference sequence). The CDR3 is 18 amino acids. The CDR3 here is CSAADPQLAGGLADTQYF. As DNA, the CDR3 is TGCAGTGCTGCCGACCCGCAACTAGCGGGGGGGCTGGCGGATACGCAGTATTTT.

The chain has TRBV25-1 and TRBJ1-4; TRBD1 is a possible D gene (5 bases). The CDR3 covers 17 residues. The V end lost 2 bases, the J end lost 0 bases, and 13 bases lay between the germline ends. Per germline, CDR1 MGHDK and CDR2 SYGVNS. CDR3 in amino acids: CASSEMAGPATNEKLFF. CDR3 sequence (DNA): TGTGCCAGCAGTGAAATGGCAGGGCCAGCAACTAATGAAAAACTGTTTTTT.

This clonotype has only a few counts. The rearrangement links TRBV12-5 to TRBJ2-7, with 7 bases matching TRBD1. The CDR3 runs to 16 residues. The germline V gene encodes CDR1 LGHNT and CDR2 FRNRAP. The V segment lost 0 bases and the J segment 3 bases; nucleotides outside the gene matches: 8. CDR3 region: CASGLVQGTPNYEQYF. CDR3 DNA sequence: TGTGCTAGTGGTTTGGTACAGGGGACGCCAAACTACGAGCAGTACTTC.

This clonotype has only a few counts. Compared with germline, one end of the junction differs, possibly owing to a read error. The chain combines TRBV5-1 with TRBJ2-1, with 12 bases aligning to TRBD1. This CDR3 region has 14 residues. Germline CDR1 SGHRS, CDR2 YFSETQ. CDR3 amino acids: CASSLGQGANEQFF. Written as DNA, the CDR3 is TGTGCCAGCAGCTTGGGACAGGGGGCAAATGAGCAGTTCTTC.

The chain combines TRBV7-2 with TRBJ1-1; D gene unclear. The CDR3 contains 15 residues. Germline CDR1 and CDR2: SGHTA and FQGNSA. V was trimmed by 4 bases and J by 1 base, leaving 13 bases between them. Written as DNA, the CDR3 is TGTGCCAGCAGCTCCCAGACTACACCGAACACTGAAGCTTTCTTT. This codes for CASSSQTTPNTEAFF. The entire variable domain, with the rest obtained from reference TRBV7-2 and TRBJ1-1, is as follows: GAGVSQSPSNKVTEKGKDVELRCDPISGHTALYWYRQSLGQGLEFLIYFQGNSAPDKSGLPSDRFSAERTGGSVSTLTIQRTQQEDSAVYLCASSSQTTPNTEAFFGQGTRLTVV.

This clonotype occurred a few times. The V gene is TRBV6-2 or TRBV6-3, the J gene TRBJ2-1, with D possibly being TRBD1 or TRBD2 (5 bases each). V was clipped by 2 bases and J by 2 bases, with 13 bases between them. The CDR3 covers 16 residues. The V gene's germline CDR1 is MNHEY and CDR2 SVGEGT. CDR3 in amino acids: CASSYLEGPPYNEQFF. CDR3 in DNA: TGTGCCAGCAGTTACCTCGAGGGGCCCCCCTACAATGAGCAGTTCTTC.

V gene TRBV4-1 combines with J gene TRBJ2-3; the match to TRBD1 covers 10 bases. Germline V gives CDR1 MGHRA, CDR2 YSYEKL. The V gene end was trimmed by 6 bases and the J gene end by 4 bases; junction bases not matched to a gene: 4. This CDR3 is built from 14 residues. The CDR3 DNA reads as TGCGCCAGCAGTCGAGGACAGGGGGCAGATACGCAGTATTTT. Translation: CASSRGQGADTQYF.

The V call is TRBV27, the J call TRBJ2-5; D is possibly TRBD1 (6 bases). The end of the DNA is better explained by TRBJ2-7, so the J call may be wrong. Germline V CDR1 and CDR2: MNHEY, SMNVEV (reference sequence). The CDR3 totals 15 residues. The CDR3, as DNA: TGTGCCAGCAGTTTAATCGGGGCAGGGGATCGCGAGCAGTACTTC. Residues: CASSLIGAGDREQYF.

The genes are TRBV6-6 and TRBJ1-1; tentative D call: TRBD1 (5 bases). The length of the CDR3 is 13 residues. The V gene's germline CDR1 is MNHNY and CDR2 SVGAGI (reference sequence). The CDR3 sequence: CAGGGSLNTEAFF. The DNA of the CDR3 is TGTGCGGGGGGGGGTTCCCTAAACACTGAAGCTTTCTTT.

Only a few counts were recorded for this clonotype. Possible read error: a much larger clone is one base away. V and J are TRBV4-3 and TRBJ2-1; D gene unclear. Near its end, the DNA agrees better with TRBJ2-7, so the J call may be wrong. The CDR3 totals 17 residues. Germline V gives CDR1 LGHNA, CDR2 YSLEER. This CDR3 reads CASSQELGFSSYNEQYF. For the CDR3, the DNA is TGCGCCAGCAGCCAAGAGCTGGGCTTTAGCTCCTACAATGAGCAGTACTTC.

The sample holds a few counts of this clonotype. This chain links TRBV20-1 with TRBJ2-1, with D perhaps assigned TRBD1 or TRBD2 (6 bases each). The CDR3 sequence is 16 residues long. CDR1 DFQATT and CDR2 SNEGSKA come from the germline V gene (reference sequence). Trimming took off 5 bases at V and 5 bases at J, with 22 bases between the two ends. The CDR3 loop reads CSAGGRHAATHNEQFF. In nucleotides, the CDR3 is TGCAGTGCTGGGGGGCGGCATGCCGCTACACACAATGAGCAGTTCTTC.

The table lists this clonotype with a few counts. This chain links TRBV6-2 or TRBV6-3 with TRBJ1-4; D gene ambiguous. This CDR3 is built from 14 residues. V lost 0 bases, J lost 8 bases, and 10 bases lay in between. From germline, CDR1 is MNHEY and CDR2 SVGEGT. The CDR3 bases are TGTGCCAGCAGTTACTCGATAGCACACGAAAAACTGTTTTTT. This gives the protein CASSYSIAHEKLFF.

The chain joins TRBV20-1 to TRBJ2-3; 7 bases are shared with TRBD2. This CDR3 is 14 amino acids long. The germline CDR1 and CDR2 sequences are DFQATT and SNEGSKA (reference sequence). The J segment lost 0 bases and the V segment lost 3 bases, leaving 3 bases of the junction unmatched. CDR3 in amino acids: CSASMGGSTDTQYF. DNA of the CDR3: TGCAGTGCTAGTATGGGGGGGAGCACAGATACGCAGTATTTT.

Notes on this clonotype: One end of the junction is discordant with germline, which a read error may explain. This sequence joins TRBV5-1 and TRBJ2-1, with TRBD2 matching 8 bases. Germline assignment: CDR1 SGHRS and CDR2 YFSETQ. The CDR3 length is 14 residues. The chain's CDR3 is CASSLRGGYIEQFF. The CDR3 DNA follows: TGCGCCAGCAGCTTACGGGGGGGCTACATTGAGCAGTTCTTC.

This clonotype has only a few counts. The V and J genes are TRBV7-2 and TRBJ2-7; no clear D gene. The J call is doubtful: the DNA matches TRBJ2-5 better. CDR3 length equals 13 residues. CDR1 is SGHTA and CDR2 is FQGNSA in the germline V gene. In nucleotides, the CDR3 is TGTGCCAGCACCCTCACATCAGTAGAGACCCAGTACTTC. It is translated as CASTLTSVETQYF.

There are a few counts of this clonotype. The rearrangement links TRBV20-1 to TRBJ1-2; TRBD1 is a possible D gene (5 bases). The V gene's germline CDR1 is DFQATT and CDR2 SNEGSKA (reference sequence). This CDR3 comprises 12 residues. V lost 3 bases to trimming and J lost 6 bases, with 11 bases between them. The CDR3 nucleotides read TGCAGTGCTAGTACAGGCTTAGATGGCTACACCTTC. Its protein product is CSASTGLDGYTF.

This clonotype has a single count. The J gene is TRBJ2-4, the V gene TRBV20-1, with 9 bases fitting TRBD1. The end of the DNA aligns better with TRBJ2-7, so the J call may be wrong. CDR3 length equals 14 residues. Germline lookup yields CDR1 DFQATT and CDR2 SNEGSKA (reference sequence). The DNA for the CDR3 is TGCAGTGCCCCCTCGGGACAGGGCACCTACGAGCAGTACTTC. Amino acids: CSAPSGQGTYEQYF.

This clonotype was detected once. The V call is TRBV3-1, the J call TRBJ2-7, with 9 bases fitting TRBD1. The CDR3 length is 15 residues. With 3 bases clipped from V and 3 bases from J, the junction kept 6 bases outside the gene matches. Germline CDR1 LGHDT, CDR2 YNNKEL (reference sequence). The CDR3 sequence is CASSHNRGHNYEQYF. The CDR3 region has the DNA TGTGCCAGCAGCCACAACAGGGGGCATAACTACGAGCAGTACTTC.

There are a few counts of this clonotype. This chain uses TRBV18 with TRBJ2-3; tentatively, D is TRBD1 or TRBD2 (5 bases each). Germline V gene lookup returns CDR1 KGHSH and CDR2 LQKENI. The CDR3 sequence is 19 residues long. Trimming removed 0 bases at V and 5 bases at J, with 24 bases between. CDR3 nucleotide sequence: TGTGCCAGCTCACCACCGGTGATTAGGAAGGGGAGTATCGTAGATACGCAGTATTTT. This gives the protein CASSPPVIRKGSIVDTQYF.

The chain employs TRBV6-2 or TRBV6-3 and TRBJ2-2; D is undetermined. Germline V gene lookup returns CDR1 MNHEY and CDR2 SVGEGT. The CDR3 consists of 14 residues. Trimming stripped 4 bases from V and 6 bases from J, with 12 bases between. CDR3 protein: CASSSALGSGELFF. The CDR3 DNA sequence: TGTGCCAGCAGTTCGGCCCTGGGGTCCGGGGAGCTGTTTTTT.

This clonotype was picked up a small number of times. The chain recombines TRBV6-2 or TRBV6-3 with TRBJ2-1; 10 nucleotides line up with TRBD1. The DNA end is more similar to TRBJ2-7, so the J call may be wrong. The germline CDR1 and CDR2 sequences are MNHEY and SVGEGT. The CDR3 is 15 amino acids. For the CDR3, the DNA is TGTGCCAGCAGCCAGGACAGGGGGTCCTACAATGAGCAGTACTTC. Translated, it gives CASSQDRGSYNEQYF.

The V gene is TRBV20-1, the J gene TRBJ1-5, with D unresolved. This CDR3 is built from 14 residues. From germline, CDR1 is DFQATT and CDR2 SNEGSKA (reference sequence). The ends were cut back, 5 bases at V and 7 bases at J, with 18 bases in the middle. Written as DNA, the CDR3 is TGCAGTGCTCGACTACAGTTAGGAGTACAGCCCCAGCATTTT. Its protein product is CSARLQLGVQPQHF.